This passage covers 7 T cell receptor beta chains from one sample sequenced in a study of breast tumors, draining lymph nodes, adjacent tissues. TCRdb re-called the multiplex PCR reads with MiXCR, one entry per CDR3 protein. The sample shows about 15,000 distinct CDR3 sequences, 40% to 60% of them seen only once. Sequenced: tumor-adjacent breast tissue. The receptors stem from a female donor with breast cancer. Some clones in this sample may be carry-over from other donors' samples.

About this clonotype: It may be a read error: a sequence one base away is much more abundant. The V gene is TRBV10-2, the J gene TRBJ1-1; tentatively, D is TRBD1 (5 bases). V shed 6 bases and J shed 5 bases, with 13 bases lying between them. Germline loops: CDR1 WSHSY, CDR2 SAAADI. The CDR3 runs to 13 residues. The CDR3 spells CASRRGILTEAFF. Written as DNA, the CDR3 is TGCGCCAGCAGGAGGGGCATCCTAACTGAAGCTTTCTTT.

This clonotype was seen once. The chain uses TRBV15 and TRBJ2-7, with TRBD2 identical over 7 bases. Germline CDR1 and CDR2: LNHNV and YYDKDF (reference sequence). The CDR3 length is 16 residues. With 0 bases clipped from V and 1 base from J, the junction kept 6 bases outside the gene matches. The CDR3 sequence: CATSRDAAGASYEQYF. CDR3 DNA sequence: TGTGCCACCAGCAGAGATGCCGCGGGAGCTTCCTACGAGCAGTACTTC.

The chain uses TRBV5-1 and TRBJ1-6, with a tentative D call TRBD1 (6 bases). The CDR3 is made up of 13 amino acids. Germline V gene data show CDR1 as SGHRS and CDR2 as YFSETQ. Trimming removed 3 bases from V and 7 bases from J, with 8 bases in between. CDR3 amino acids: CASSYDRNSPLHF. The CDR3 bases are TGCGCCAGCAGCTACGACAGGAATTCACCCCTCCACTTT.

The chain carries TRBV15 and TRBJ2-5; D remains ambiguous. The CDR3 sequence is 13 residues long. CDR1 is LNHNV, CDR2 YYDKDF, per germline (reference sequence). V lost 1 base and J 1 base, leaving 4 bases between the germline ends. CDR3 DNA: TGTGCCACCAGCAGAGGGGGCCAAGAGACCCAGTACTTC. Protein product: CATSRGGQETQYF.

This clonotype has at least ten counts. The chain couples TRBV4-1 to TRBJ2-1; 7 bases map to TRBD2. This CDR3 has 14 residues. V was clipped by 4 bases and J by 6 bases; unmatched bases: 6. Germline loops: CDR1 MGHRA, CDR2 YSYEKL. In DNA form, the CDR3 reads TGCGCCAGCAGCCCAGCGGGACGAGTCAATGAGCAGTTCTTC. This sequence encodes CASSPAGRVNEQFF.

The rearrangement uses TRBV20-1 and TRBJ2-1, with D uncertain. Trimming cost V 6 bases and J 3 bases, with 9 bases left between them. CDR1 is DFQATT, CDR2 SNEGSKA, per germline (reference sequence). The CDR3 runs 12 residues. In nucleotides, the CDR3 is TGCAGTGCCAGACTCGACTACAATGAGCAGTTCTTC. Translation: CSARLDYNEQFF.

V gene TRBV12-3 or TRBV12-4 combines with J gene TRBJ2-7; TRBD1 matches 7 bases. Trimming took 4 bases from V and 3 from J; bases not matched to a gene: 9. CDR3 length: 15 residues. The CDR3 bases are TGTGCCAGCAGTTCTGGTCTACAGGGGAGCTACGAGCAGTACTTC. Translated, it gives CASSSGLQGSYEQYF.